The present T cell receptor (beta chain) was sequenced within a study of CD8 T cells in ankylosing spondylitis. The V gene's germline CDR1 is MNHEY and CDR2 SMNVEV (reference sequence). The ends were cut back, 4 bases at V and 4 bases at J, with 8 bases in the middle. The CDR3 is made up of 13 amino acids. In regard to this clonotype: Its antigen is not identified.

TCR beta libraries were made by quantitative 5'-RACE with molecular barcodes. TCRdb reprocessed the 5' RACE reads with MiXCR, giving one entry per CDR3 protein. The repertoire consists of around 100,000 distinct CDR3 sequences, with less than 25% occurring once and the leading ten covering more than 9%. Study findings and constraints: Those disease-linked clones were CD8+; they were also relatively rare in peripheral blood. Some of the motif variants had earlier been found in reactive arthritis patients' fluid and blood. Disease-linked clones reportedly showed significant enrichment in matched ankylosing spondylitis synovial fluid.

The sample taken for sequencing was synovial fluid, either unsorted or a sorted T cell fraction (not recorded which). The chain uses TRBV27 and TRBJ2-1; D gene unclear. The receptor comes from a male donor with ankylosing spondylitis. Written as DNA, the CDR3 is TGTGCCAGCAGTTACACCAATTACAATGAGCAGTTCTTC. This encodes CASSYTNYNEQFF.